This T cell receptor (beta chain) was documented in a study of cytomegalovirus exposure and HLA in healthy donors. This clone occurred a few times. What it binds is unknown. This CDR3 region has 16 residues. In germline, CDR1 is MGHRA, CDR2 YSYEKL. V shed 2 bases, J shed 0 bases, and the junction held 4 bases outside the gene matches. Study outcomes and limitations: In a later analysis, HLA-associated beta chains showed higher expansion and lower generation probabilities than comparable chains.

Primers included in the PCR were 60 Vbeta and 13 Jbeta primers. The protocol was immunoSEQ multiplex PCR, while the TCRdb copy is restricted to in-frame clones and leaves out a portion. The table has about 190,000 clones, about 77% seen once; the top ten hold roughly 2.1%. The sample comprised PBMCs. This clonotype originated in a woman younger than 45 in good health and CMV-seropositive. The rearrangement joins TRBV4-1 to TRBJ2-7; 10 bases line up with TRBD2. DNA for the CDR3: TGCGCCAGCAGCCAAAGTATAGCGGGAGGCTCCTACGAGCAGTACTTC. As protein: CASSQSIAGGSYEQYF.